This T cell receptor (beta chain) was identified during a study of PD-1 blockade in classical Hodgkin lymphoma. The method was immunoSEQ multiplex PCR; TCRdb's version includes in-frame clones alone and lacks a portion of them. The table records some 50,000 clones, around 70% of them present only once. Every patient was affected by relapse after autologous stem cell transplantation, while exposure to brentuximab vedotin was not uniform. Sequences were derived from peripheral blood mononuclear cells (PBMCs), sampled at baseline. The clonotype originates from a human donor with classical Hodgkin lymphoma.

CDR3 DNA sequence: TGCGCCAGCAGCCAGCAGGGATCTAATGAAAAACTGTTTTTT. Protein sequence: CASSQQGSNEKLFF. This chain connects TRBV5-1 to TRBJ1-4; D perhaps matches TRBD1 (5 bases). The CDR3 length is 14 residues. From germline, CDR1 is SGHRS and CDR2 YFSETQ. The ends were cut back, 4 bases at V and 3 bases at J, with 10 bases in the middle.